This T cell receptor beta chain appears in the sequencing data of a study of monozygotic twins with inflammatory bowel disease (dated by TCRdb to the late 2010s). Study-wide context: In total, approximately 28 monozygotic twin pairs made up the full study: 19 Danish pairs, all IBD-discordant, plus nine German pairs, of which four were IBD-concordant and five were IBD-discordant. Disease-associated traits were sought mainly through comparisons between IBD patients and their genetically identical healthy co-twins within discordant pairs. Each individual had, on average, about 151 000 unique TCRalpha sequences and 181 000 unique TCRbeta sequences available for analysis.

About this clonotype: No antigen is known for it.

Library creation used 5' RACE. The input for every TCR library was around 3,800 ng of total RNA. For each sample, cDNA was synthesized in eight separate reactions using SMARTScribe reverse transcriptase. During cDNA synthesis, unique molecular identifiers containing a 6-nucleotide sample barcode were introduced by template switching. Two nested PCRs of approximately 16 and 9 cycles amplified the TCRalpha and TCRbeta cDNA, and bead purification followed each PCR. Before amplification, the cDNA was both treated with uracil DNA-glycosylase and purified with the QIAquick PCR purification kit. In the second PCR, Illumina TruSeq-compatible adapters and sample-specific barcodes were added. TapeStation and Qubit were used to check library quality and concentration, and 5 ng of each library went into the pool. Sequencing of pooled libraries was carried out on an Illumina HiSeq2500 single-index Rapid Run using 2 x 100 bp reads and custom sequencing primers. The authors' analysis ran thus. MiGEC version 1.2.6 was used for UMI-based consensus assembly, which corrected PCR and sequencing errors. MiXCR version 2.1.1 was used to carry out V(D)J alignment, clonotype assembly and CDR3 extraction. Normalisation of gene usage, clonotype sharing and MAIT/NKT TCR abundance was achieved by analysing the top 1000, 10 000 and 20 000 clonotypes per sample. Diversity was computed as the inverse Simpson index with the vegan R package after downsampling to 27 000 UMIs. Paired Mann-Whitney U tests were applied to discordant twin pairs, and Benjamini-Hochberg correction was used for multiple testing. Reprocessed by TCRdb, the reads give a single entry per CDR3 protein sequence, without DNA. TCRdb's processing, not the authors' own work, is the source of the V and J calls. The sample's table covers about 200,000 distinct CDR3 sequences. The top ten hold roughly 8% of the sample.

Broader findings and caveats from the paper: The analysis was unable to tell apart different T cell subtypes. No single strong signal or clonotype linked to IBD turned up in the results, so the idea that one exists was not supported. IBD patients had lower TCRbeta repertoire diversity, measured by the inverse Simpson index, than their healthy co-twins. Compared with healthy twins, IBD patients shared fewer clonotypes with other individuals, and the difference was most pronounced in patients with signs of disease activity. Concordant and discordant twins showed no difference in repertoire similarity, possibly because of limited statistical power. Background noise and inter-individual variability may have been introduced into the repertoires by the differing immunosuppressive treatments among patients.

The CDR3 covers 16 residues, taking in both the cysteine and the phenylalanine. No DNA sequence is on record. The germline V gene (reference sequence) gives CDR1 as LGHDT and CDR2 as YNNKEL. From each donor, an approximately 2.7 ml peripheral blood sample was collected into PAXgene tubes and kept at -80 degrees C. Without T cell sorting, total RNA was isolated from whole blood using the PAXgene blood miRNA kit on an automated QIAcube. Peripheral blood from monozygotic twin pairs concordant or discordant for inflammatory bowel disease was subjected to deep TCRalpha and TCRbeta repertoire profiling with unique molecular barcoding. Smoking habits were recorded for all twin pairs, and each individual was classified as a current, former or never smoker.

The sequence came from a human donor with ulcerative colitis or Crohn's disease, or a healthy co-twin of an affected twin (not recorded which). The chain uses TRBV3-1 and TRBJ2-3; lacking DNA, the TRBD2 call made by TCRdb goes unchecked. Sequencing was performed on blood. The CDR3 has the sequence CASSPSGRRTTDTQYF.